The entry that follows covers one T cell receptor beta chain sequence. The germline gene is not matched at one end of the junction; a read error may be the cause. Starting from 500 ng of total RNA, TCR beta cDNA was produced with a primer in the constant region. Slightly modified ARM-PCR with three nested multiplex PCR rounds yielded TCR beta libraries. The first two PCR rounds used TRBV1-TRBV30 forward primers with a C-beta reverse primer, nine to eleven cycles each. Each CDR3 protein is one row after TCRdb ran MiXCR on the multiplex PCR reads. The repertoire has about 200,000 distinct CDR3 sequences, approximately 65% of them found once; the top ten carry about 7.1%. Per germline, CDR1 SEHNR and CDR2 FQNEAQ (reference sequence). The CDR3 extends over 16 amino acids. Unsorted whole blood yielded blood RNA, and germline DNA was extracted as well. This sample is drawn from a study of tumor-infiltrating lymphocytes in primary liver carcinoma.

Sequences were obtained from peripheral blood. This chain joins TRBV7-9 and TRBJ2-7; 12 bases align to TRBD2. This TCR derives from an older woman with primary liver carcinoma and hepatitis B virus infection. Here the CDR3 reads CASSSTTSGGHYGQYF. The CDR3 DNA reads as TGTGCCAGCAGTTCAACGACTAGCGGGGGACACTACGGGCAGTACTTC.